In this sample, the clone carrying this TCR beta chain turned up many times. The CDR3 is made up of 15 amino acids. V was pared by 4 bases and J by 3 bases, with 5 bases of the junction left unmatched. CDR1 and CDR2 from the germline V gene are MDHEN and SYDVKM. This sample stems from a study of T cells in Graves' hyperthyroidism and ophthalmopathy. Study background: Peripheral blood was collected at initial diagnosis, before any treatment.

Template material for amplifying TCR beta CDR3 regions consisted of RNA transcripts. HTBI primers were used for first-round RT-PCR of the TCR CDR3. TCRdb called the multiplex PCR reads again in MiXCR, with one record for every CDR3 protein. The table includes over 300,000 distinct CDR3 sequences, 11% to 15% detected once. Exclusion followed for patients with uncontrolled infection, other autoimmune disease, pregnancy or lactation. Diagnoses were made from clinical symptoms, serum measures (thyroxine and TRAb), thyroid ultrasound and orbital computed tomography. The chain uses TRBV28 and TRBJ2-3; 9 nucleotides match TRBD2. The sequence came from a woman aged 60-75 years with Graves' hyperthyroidism. The specimen sequenced was blood. The CDR3 coding sequence is TGTGCCAGCAGTTCGGCGGGAGGGCCAACAGATACGCAGTATTTT. Translating it yields CASSSAGGPTDTQYF. Full variable domain (outside the CDR3, taken from reference TRBV28 and TRBJ2-3): DVKVTQSSRYLVKRTGEKVFLECVQDMDHENMFWYRQDPGLGLRLIYFSYDVKMKEKGDIPEGYSVSREKKERFSLILESASTNQTSMYLCASSSAGGPTDTQYFGPGTRLTVL.